This passage covers 19 T cell receptor beta chains from one sample sequenced in a study of blood T cell repertoires in COVID-19. Some clones are missing from TCRdb's copy, which holds only in-frame ones; the method was immunoSEQ multiplex PCR. The sample has some 130,000 clones, over 75% seen once. Source material: peripheral blood. The receptors were sampled from a woman aged 55-70 years with acute or convalescent COVID-19.

The rearrangement uses TRBV28 and TRBJ1-1; TRBD1 aligns across 8 bases. Trimming removed 4 bases from V and 4 bases from J; junction bases left unmatched: 11. Per the germline V gene, CDR1 is MDHEN and CDR2 is SYDVKM. The CDR3 consists of 16 residues. The CDR3 is CASSSPIGQGATEAFF. CDR3 sequence (DNA): TGTGCCAGCAGTTCCCCAATCGGACAGGGCGCCACTGAAGCTTTCTTT.

The chain carries TRBV28 and TRBJ1-5; no definite D call. Germline V gene lookup returns CDR1 MDHEN and CDR2 SYDVKM. This CDR3 has 18 residues. Trimming stripped 7 bases from V and 3 bases from J, with 25 bases between. The CDR3 protein is CASKRREDLALYNQPQHF. CDR3 in DNA: TGTGCCAGCAAACGACGGGAAGACTTAGCCCTATACAATCAGCCCCAGCATTTT.

This clone is a singleton in its sample. J is TRBJ1-5 and V is TRBV1. TRBV1 is designated a pseudogene. This CDR3 contains 19 residues. The CDR3 loop is CTSSQETALGEAYNQPQHF. The CDR3 DNA reads TGCACCAGCAGCCAAGAAACAGCCTTGGGGGAGGCGTACAATCAGCCCCAGCATTTT.

V and J are TRBV19 and TRBJ2-2; 12 nucleotides agree with TRBD2. Germline CDR1 is LNHDA and CDR2 is SQIVND (reference sequence). V was pared by 5 bases and J by 7 bases, with 5 bases of the junction left unmatched. The CDR3 has 15 amino acids. CDR3 bases: TGTGCCAGTAGTTCTAGCGGGAGGGTTGGCGGGGAGCTGTTTTTT. Amino acids: CASSSSGRVGGELFF.

The genes are TRBV27 and TRBJ2-7; 7 bases line up with TRBD1. The CDR3 is 13 amino acids. The trim removed 6 bases at V and 6 bases at J, leaving 8 bases unmatched. The V gene's germline CDR1 is MNHEY and CDR2 SMNVEV (reference sequence). CDR3: CASRLNRGGEQYF. The CDR3 nucleotides read TGTGCCAGCAGACTTAACAGGGGCGGCGAGCAGTACTTC.

The genes are TRBV19 and TRBJ1-1; 7 positions match TRBD1. CDR1 is LNHDA, CDR2 SQIVND, per germline (reference sequence). V dropped 5 bases and J dropped 2; count of bases not matched to a gene: 14. This CDR3 is 17 amino acids long. The CDR3 coding sequence is TGTGCCAGTAGTCCAACAGGGGTCCCCTTGACCAACACTGAAGCTTTCTTT. Its translation is CASSPTGVPLTNTEAFF.

This rearrangement joins TRBV7-2 to TRBJ2-1; D is possibly TRBD2 (6 bases). Trimming took off 1 base at V and 2 bases at J, with 12 bases between the two ends. The CDR3 spans 16 residues. In germline, CDR1 is SGHTA, CDR2 FQGNSA. The CDR3: CASSLVGGKTYNEQFF. The CDR3 DNA sequence: TGTGCCAGCAGCTTAGTAGGCGGGAAGACCTACAATGAGCAGTTCTTC.

The V gene is TRBV7-8, the J gene TRBJ2-2; D perhaps matches TRBD1 (6 bases). V was cut by 5 bases and J by 2 bases, with 12 bases left in between. CDR1 is SGHVS and CDR2 is FQNEAQ in the germline V gene. This CDR3 is 15 amino acids long. The CDR3 sequence: CASSLTGHNTGELFF. CDR3 nucleotides: TGTGCCAGCAGCCTCACGGGACACAACACCGGGGAGCTGTTTTTT.

The chain is built from TRBV7-8 and TRBJ2-7, with 7 bases matching TRBD1. The germline V gene has CDR1 SGHVS and CDR2 FQNEAQ. The CDR3 has 14 residues. J gave up 2 bases and V 1 base, and 2 bases lay outside the gene matches. CDR3: CASSLVQGAYEQYF. The CDR3 coding sequence is TGTGCCAGCAGCTTAGTGCAGGGGGCCTACGAGCAGTACTTC.

The chain carries TRBV9 and TRBJ2-1, with a weak D call TRBD2 (6 bases). V was cut by 0 bases and J by 5 bases, with 12 bases left in between. CDR1 and CDR2 from the germline V gene are SGDLS and YYNGEE. The CDR3 length is 15 residues. CDR3 coding DNA: TGTGCCAGCAGCGTAGGACTAGGTTGGGACAATGAGCAGTTCTTC. Amino acid sequence: CASSVGLGWDNEQFF.

The CDR3 reads CARVAGTAKNIQYF. CDR3 nucleotide sequence: TGTGCCAGGGTAGCGGGGACGGCCAAAAACATTCAGTACTTC. The J gene is TRBJ2-4, the V gene TRBV7-3; 8 bases line up with TRBD2. Per germline, CDR1 SGHTA and CDR2 FQGTGA. After removal of 9 bases from V and 1 base from J, the junction contained 5 bases not matched to a gene. CDR3 size: 14 residues.

Here the CDR3 reads CASSPGGVEEQYF. The CDR3 coding sequence is TGTGCCAGCAGCCCGGGGGGCGTTGAGGAGCAGTACTTC. The V call is TRBV7-3, the J call TRBJ2-7; tentative D call: TRBD2 (7 bases). CDR3 size: 13 residues. V lost 5 bases to trimming and J lost 7 bases, with 15 bases between them. From germline, CDR1 is SGHTA and CDR2 FQGTGA.

This sequence joins TRBV21-1 and TRBJ2-1; the D call of TRBD2 is as the table states it, not checked on the DNA. TRBV21-1 is assigned pseudogene status. The CDR3 runs 16 residues. CDR3 bases: TGTGCCAGCAGCAAGCGGACTAGCGGACCCTACAATGAGCAGTTCTTC. Amino acids: CASSKRTSGPYNEQFF.

The rearrangement joins TRBV27 to TRBJ2-7; 7 positions match TRBD1. This CDR3 is built from 13 residues. J gave up 3 bases and V 6 bases, and 5 bases lay outside the gene matches. Per the germline V gene, CDR1 is MNHEY and CDR2 is SMNVEV (reference sequence). CDR3 sequence: CASRKTGNYEQYF. CDR3 DNA sequence: TGTGCCAGCAGAAAGACAGGGAACTACGAGCAGTACTTC.

This clone was found a few times. V is TRBV11-2 and J is TRBJ2-2; TRBD2 matches 7 bases. The germline V gene encodes CDR1 SGHAT and CDR2 FQNNGV. The CDR3 loop spans 17 amino acids. Unmatched junction bases numbered 8, after V lost 1 base and J lost 3 bases. Here the CDR3 reads CASSLGGRAFDTGELFF. The CDR3 region has the DNA TGTGCCAGCAGCTTAGGTGGGAGGGCCTTTGACACCGGGGAGCTGTTTTTT.

Here the CDR3 reads CASSLILAGMSDTQYF. The CDR3 DNA reads as TGTGCCAGCAGCTTAATACTAGCGGGAATGTCAGATACGCAGTATTTT. The V call is TRBV7-9, the J call TRBJ2-3, with 10 bases aligning to TRBD2. With V trimmed by 2 bases and J by 4 bases, 6 bases remained unmatched. Germline values: CDR1 SEHNR, CDR2 FQNEAQ (reference sequence). This CDR3 is built from 16 residues.

The chain couples TRBV24-1 to TRBJ2-1; D is undetermined. Germline CDR1 is KGHDR and CDR2 is SFDVKD. With 2 bases removed from V and 10 bases from J, the gap between germline ends came to 8 bases. The CDR3 has 12 residues. The CDR3 nucleotides are TGTGCCACCAGTGATTCTGCGAGAGAGCAGTTCTTC. Translating it yields CATSDSAREQFF.

This CDR3 is CASSQDPGLAAGEQFF. CDR3 coding DNA: TGTGCCAGCAGCCAAGATCCGGGACTAGCCGCCGGGGAGCAGTTCTTC. V gene TRBV3-1 (or the pseudogene TRBV3-2) combines with J gene TRBJ2-1; TRBD2 aligns across 9 bases. The V and J ends lost 0 bases and 10 bases, in that order; junction bases with no gene match: 10. This CDR3 region has 16 residues. CDR1 LGHDT and CDR2 YNNKEL come from the germline V gene (reference sequence).

This chain uses TRBV19 with TRBJ1-2, with a tentative D call TRBD1 (6 bases). Trimming pared 3 bases from V and 6 bases from J, leaving 17 bases between. This CDR3 has 15 amino acids. Germline loops: CDR1 LNHDA, CDR2 SQIVND (reference sequence). In nucleotides, the CDR3 is TGTGCCAGTAGTATTTTCGACAGGTTCGGGGATGGCTACACCTTC. This gives the protein CASSIFDRFGDGYTF.